A selection of T cell receptor beta chains follows, all from one sample in a study of shared clonotypes between healthy human individuals. Sequencing used immunoSEQ multiplex PCR; TCRdb keeps in-frame clones, though not all of them. This sample has about 560,000 clones, with about 80% found just once. The specimen sequenced was PBMCs. The receptors shown here come from a woman aged 40 to 50 in good health. Some clones in this sample may be carry-over from other donors' samples. Both conserved end residues are trimmed from each CDR3. Only part of the rows carry a size: once, few, many, or a class if the clone is expanded.

v_call: TRBV6-4; clone_size: NA; cdr3_aa: ASSAGTGYGYT
v_call: TRBV12-1; clone_size: NA; cdr3_aa: ASSLKDTLAYEQY
v_call: TRBV30; clone_size: once; cdr3_aa: AWSYGRIAEAF
v_call: TRBV30; clone_size: NA; cdr3_aa: AWSPDSLPVEQY
v_call: TRBV28; clone_size: few; cdr3_aa: ASSGGGAPTDTQY
v_call: TRBV7-7; clone_size: NA; cdr3_aa: ASSSGTSSYNEQF
v_call: TRBV25-1; clone_size: NA; cdr3_aa: ASRGTNTGELF
v_call: TRBV19; clone_size: few; cdr3_aa: ASSTTGLDTQY
v_call: TRBV7-2; clone_size: NA; cdr3_aa: ASSSDRNNEKLF
v_call: TRBV2; clone_size: few; cdr3_aa: ASMGGVYQETQY
v_call: TRBV5-1; clone_size: NA; cdr3_aa: ASSYSGTSGYEQY
v_call: TRBV10-2; clone_size: NA; cdr3_aa: ASMRGGQGTYEQY
v_call: TRBV19; clone_size: NA; cdr3_aa: ASSPSYSNQPQH
v_call: TRBV28; clone_size: NA; cdr3_aa: ASSLNALNYGYT
v_call: TRBV28; clone_size: NA; cdr3_aa: ASSLGTGYSGNTIY
v_call: TRBV7-2; clone_size: NA; cdr3_aa: ASSPYYASSYEQY
v_call: TRBV2; clone_size: NA; cdr3_aa: ASRLQQGNYNEQF
v_call: TRBV7-9; clone_size: NA; cdr3_aa: ASSLPADEAPEAF
v_call: TRBV7-2; clone_size: few; cdr3_aa: ASSRDNQKQF